The 3 T cell receptor beta chains presented below share a single source sample, sequenced in a study of blood T cell repertoires in COVID-19. The table came from immunoSEQ multiplex PCR; TCRdb's copy has only in-frame clones and leaves some out. The sample records hundreds of thousands of clones, roughly 86% being singletons. The sample taken for sequencing was peripheral blood. All receptors derive from a woman in her 30s who had recovered from COVID-19.

J is TRBJ2-2 and V is TRBV7-6, with TRBD2 as a possible D gene (7 bases). Germline V gene sequence: CDR1 SGHVS, CDR2 FNYEAQ. The V and J ends lost 10 bases and 2 bases respectively, with 17 bases between them. The CDR3 sequence is 15 residues long. CDR3 bases: TGTGCCACCTTGCTAGGGGGGGGCAACACCGGGGAGCTGTTTTTT. Residues: CATLLGGGNTGELFF.

This clone has just a few counts. This chain joins TRBV4-1 and TRBJ2-3; 9 bases line up with TRBD2. The CDR3 sequence is 16 residues long. Losses at the gene ends were 0 bases for V and 7 bases for J; bases not matched to a gene: 8. From germline, CDR1 is MGHRA and CDR2 YSYEKL. The chain's CDR3 is CASSQENSGSGNTQYF. The CDR3 DNA follows: TGCGCCAGCAGCCAAGAAAATAGCGGGAGTGGGAATACGCAGTATTTT.

The chain links TRBV3-1 (or the pseudogene TRBV3-2) to TRBJ2-1, with 9 bases that match TRBD2. The V segment lost 0 bases and the J segment 6 bases; nucleotides outside the gene matches: 6. Germline V CDR1 and CDR2: LGHDT, YNNKEL (reference sequence). The CDR3 consists of 16 residues. For the CDR3, the DNA is TGTGCCAGCAGCCAAGATAGGTCTAGCGGGACCAATGAGCAGTTCTTC. Amino acids: CASSQDRSSGTNEQFF.